Given below is one TCR beta chain in context. This specimen comes from a study of blood T cell repertoires in COVID-19. Between the trimmed V and J ends, which lost 10 bases and 0 bases, there was a span of 12 bases. The germline V gene has CDR1 ENHRY and CDR2 SYGVKD. This CDR3 comprises 13 residues. Methods used by the authors: Cell counts per sample came from amplifying reference gene primers. Data came from immunoSEQ multiplex PCR; TCRdb stores just in-frame clones and leaves some out. V and J calls and clone size come straight from that table; D and trimming were deduced from the DNA. In the table there are around 15,000 clones, 70% to 90% of which are singletons.

Material for sequencing was peripheral blood. The origin of this receptor is a human donor in a cohort sampled during active COVID-19. The rearrangement uses TRBV10-3 and TRBJ1-1; tentatively, D is TRBD1 (6 bases). The DNA of the CDR3 is TGTGCCACGCGACAGGATTTGAACACTGAAGCTTTCTTT. It is translated as CATRQDLNTEAFF.